Here is one TCR beta chain with its context. The entry originates in a study of blood T cell repertoires in COVID-19. For the study at large: Italy, Spain and the United States were the sources of the convalescent and acute COVID-19 samples. The analysed material was cDNA or gDNA that came from T cells, B-cell-depleted T cells, or PBMCs.

TCRdb's copy holds only in-frame clones and misses some; the assay was immunoSEQ multiplex PCR. The data hold roughly 160,000 clones, with roughly 90% observed a single time. CDR3 length: 16 residues. J gave up 5 bases and V 2 bases, and 7 bases lay outside the gene matches. The sequencing sample was made of peripheral blood. This clonotype originated in a man in his fifties or sixties with acute or convalescent COVID-19. The V and J genes are TRBV6-7 and TRBJ2-2; 8 bases fit TRBD1. TRBV6-7 is given ORF status, its function remaining uncertain. The DNA of the CDR3 is TGTGCCAGCAGTTACCCGGACAGGGATCTGACCGGGGAGCTGTTTTTT. Translating gives CASSYPDRDLTGELFF.